This entry is about one T cell receptor (beta chain). Using its own MiXCR run on the RACE reads, TCRdb lists one record per CDR3 protein. The sample carries under 90,000 distinct CDR3 sequences, roughly 8.5% recorded once. These data originate in a study of human T cells and chemical hapten exposure. V was cut by 0 bases and J by 2 bases, with 8 bases left in between. The CDR3 length is 15 residues. CDR1 is SGDLS and CDR2 is YYNGEE in the germline V gene. Regarding time point: patch test 2, 6 weeks after DPC sensitization. Treatment of the sample: therapeutic diphenylcyclopropenone sensitization with weekly scalp DPC.

The material sequenced was whole blood, taken in connection with sensitization to the hapten diphenylcyclopropenone (DPC). The clonotype originates from a woman between 45 and 65 years old with alopecia areata. Some clones in this sample may be carry-over from other donors' samples. The chain uses TRBV9 and TRBJ2-2; no clear D gene. Written as DNA, the CDR3 is TGTGCCAGCAGCGTAGTGTTAGACAACACCGGGGAGCTGTTTTTT. As protein: CASSVVLDNTGELFF. Based on the CDR3 plus reference TRBV9 and TRBJ2-2, the full variable domain is DSGVTQTPKHLITATGQRVTLRCSPRSGDLSVYWYQQSLDQGLQFLIQYYNGEERAKGNILERFSAQQFPDLHSELNLSSLELGDSALYFCASSVVLDNTGELFFGEGSRLTVL.